This TCR beta chain stems from a study of OX40 agonist ivuxolimab in advanced cancers. Clones were read by immunoSEQ multiplex PCR, and TCRdb kept only the in-frame ones, dropping some. Of tens of thousands of clones in the sample, roughly nine tenths were seen once. Germline assignment: CDR1 SGHRS and CDR2 YFSETQ. CDR3 length: 13 amino acids. V was shortened by 2 bases and J by 4 bases, with 9 bases between the two germline ends. This rearrangement joins TRBV5-1 to TRBJ1-2, with unresolved D. This receptor was obtained from an adult with an advanced solid tumor such as melanoma, head and neck, liver or kidney cancer. This sample comprised CD4+ or CD8+ T cells sorted from blood, obtained in a trial of the OX40 agonist ivuxolimab. The CDR3 sequence is CASSLADIYGYTF. CDR3 in DNA: TGCGCCAGCAGCTTAGCAGACATCTATGGCTACACCTTC.